The T cell receptor beta chain described here comes from a study of beta chain features in type 1 diabetes. Germline V gene data show CDR1 as MDHEN and CDR2 as SYDVKM. J lost 4 bases, V lost 4 bases, and 7 bases had no gene match. This CDR3 region has 17 residues. Expressed TCRB transcripts were sequenced, since all the RNA that had been isolated was reverse transcribed. Some clones are missing from TCRdb's copy, which holds only in-frame ones; the method was immunoSEQ multiplex PCR. The table includes hundreds of thousands of clones, approximately 14% detected once. Whole-study findings and limits: Shorter TCRB CDR3s, moderately but significantly so, were found in Type 1 diabetes patients in all four CD4+ subsets. Naive, central memory and Treg TCRB repertoires appeared more alike in patients than in healthy donors.

For this clone: Its target is unknown.

Sorting of CD4+ naive, central memory, regulatory and stem cell-like memory cells was performed via CD45RO/CCR7/CD25/CD127/CD95/CD27. The sequence derives from a man aged 25-45 years with type 1 diabetes. The chain couples TRBV28 to TRBJ2-1, with 13 nucleotides matching TRBD2. The sequencing sample was made of naive CD4+ T cells from blood. The CDR3 bases are TGTGCCAGCAGTTCAGGACTAGCGGGAGAATCTTACAATGAGCAGTTCTTC. Amino acid sequence: CASSSGLAGESYNEQFF.